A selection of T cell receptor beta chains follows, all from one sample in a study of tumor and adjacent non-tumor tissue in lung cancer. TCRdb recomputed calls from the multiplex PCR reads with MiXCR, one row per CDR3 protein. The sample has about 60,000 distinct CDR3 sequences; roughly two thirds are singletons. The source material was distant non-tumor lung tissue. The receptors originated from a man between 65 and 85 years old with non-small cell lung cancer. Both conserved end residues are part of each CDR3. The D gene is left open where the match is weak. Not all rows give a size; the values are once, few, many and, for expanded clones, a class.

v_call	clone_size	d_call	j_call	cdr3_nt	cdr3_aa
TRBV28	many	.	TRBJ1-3	TGTGCCAGCAGTTCCTGGAGGGGTTCGGGAAACACCATATATTTT	CASSSWRGSGNTIYF
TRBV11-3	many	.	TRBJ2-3	TGTGCCAGCAGCTTCAACGGTGACACAGATACGCAGTATTTT	CASSFNGDTDTQYF
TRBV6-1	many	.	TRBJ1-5	TGTGCCAGCTTCCCAGGGTACGGCAATCAGCCCCAGCATTTT	CASFPGYGNQPQHF
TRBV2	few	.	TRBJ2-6	TGTGCCAGCACTGAAGGGGTGAGGGGACCCTCTGGGGCCAACGTCCTGACTTTC	CASTEGVRGPSGANVLTF
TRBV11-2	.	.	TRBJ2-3	TGTGCCAGCAGCCCAGACCGAAGGATAGATACGCAATATTTT	CASSPDRRIDTQYF
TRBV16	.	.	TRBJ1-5	TGTGCCAGCAGCCCTCTAGGGTATAGCAACCATCCCCAGCATTTT	CASSPLGYSNHPQHF
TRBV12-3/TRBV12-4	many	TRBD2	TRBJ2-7	TGTGCCAGCAGAGCCGGGGGGGTCTGGGGTGAGCAGTACTTC	CASRAGGVWGEQYF
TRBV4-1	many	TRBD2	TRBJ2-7	TGCGCCAGCAGCCAACCGCCCTTTGGACTAGCTAAGGGAGACGAGCAGTACTTC	CASSQPPFGLAKGDEQYF
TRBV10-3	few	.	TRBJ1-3	TGTGCCATCAGTGAGTTGGGTGAGGACACCATATATTTT	CAISELGEDTIYF
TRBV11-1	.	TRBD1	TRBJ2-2	TGTGCCATCAACTTAAGGACAGGGAACACCGGGGAGCTGTTTTTT	CAINLRTGNTGELFF
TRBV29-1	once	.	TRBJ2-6	TGCAGCTTTGACGGGGCAGACTCTGGGGCCGACGTCCTGACTTTC	CSFDGADSGADVLTF
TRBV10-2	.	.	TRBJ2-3	TGCGCCAGCAGTGAGAACCCTAGTGGGGGAAACCAAGGGCGGGCAGATACGCAGTATTTT	CASSENPSGGNQGRADTQYF
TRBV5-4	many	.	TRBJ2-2	TGTGCCAGCAGCTTTGGAGTGGACACCGGGGAGCTGTTTTTT	CASSFGVDTGELFF
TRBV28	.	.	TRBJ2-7	TGTGCCAGCAACCCTGCGGGCGGGGGCGCGGATTACGAGGAGTACTTC	CASNPAGGGADYEEYF
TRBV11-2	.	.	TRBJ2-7	TGTGCCAGCAGCCCCCGAGGAGCGGGCGGCTCCTGCGAGCAGAACTTC	CASSPRGAGGSCEQNF
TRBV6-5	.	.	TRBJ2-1	TGTGCCGCCACAACTAAGCGACCGAGCTCCTACAATGAGCAGTTCTTC	CAATTKRPSSYNEQFF
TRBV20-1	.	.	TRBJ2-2	TGCAGTGCTAGATACTCGCTAGCGAGGACCGGGGAGCTGTTTTTT	CSARYSLARTGELFF
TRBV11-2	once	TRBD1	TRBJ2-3	TGTGCCAGAAGTTTAGACAGGGCCCTATCAGGTACGCAGTATTTT	CARSLDRALSGTQYF
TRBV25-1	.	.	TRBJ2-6	TGTGCCAGCAGTAGGCGGACTGGGGCCAACGTCCTGACTTTC	CASSRRTGANVLTF
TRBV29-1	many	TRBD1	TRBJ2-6	TGCAGCGTCCTCAACCTGGGACAGGGAACCTCTGGGGCCAACGTCCTGACTTTC	CSVLNLGQGTSGANVLTF
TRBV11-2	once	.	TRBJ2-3	TGTGCCAACAGCTTTGTTGGGGATTGGGATACGCAGTATTTT	CANSFVGDWDTQYF
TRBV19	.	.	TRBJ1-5	TGTGCCAGTAGTGACGGCTTCAATCAGTCCCAGCATTTT	CASSDGFNQSQHF
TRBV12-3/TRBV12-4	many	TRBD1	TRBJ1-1	TGTGCCAGCAGCCGAACGGGGGACAGGGCCAAGGCTTTCTTT	CASSRTGDRAKAFF
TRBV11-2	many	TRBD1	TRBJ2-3	TGTGCCAGCAGCCGAAAAGGACAGGGAGAAGATACTTATAGCACAGATACGCAGTATTTT	CASSRKGQGEDTYSTDTQYF
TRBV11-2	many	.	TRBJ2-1	TGTGCCAGCAGCTTAGAGGGGCAGTCTTACAATGAGCAGTTCTTC	CASSLEGQSYNEQFF
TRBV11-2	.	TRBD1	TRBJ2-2	TGTGCCAGCAGCTTAGGTGGGGACAGGACCGGGGAGCTGTTTTTT	CASSLGGDRTGELFF
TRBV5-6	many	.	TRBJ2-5	TGTGCCAGCAGCTTGGGCCAGCCAGGGACCCAGTACTTC	CASSLGQPGTQYF
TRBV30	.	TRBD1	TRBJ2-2	TGTGCCTGGACGACAGGGACGCGCACCGGGGAGCTGTTTTTT	CAWTTGTRTGELFF
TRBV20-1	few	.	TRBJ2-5	TGCAGTGCCCCCCTGCAAGAGACCCAGTACTTC	CSAPLQETQYF
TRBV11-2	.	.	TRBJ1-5	TGTGCCAGCAGCTGGGGGGGGGGCCGTCAGCCCCACCATTTT	CASSWGGGRQPHHF
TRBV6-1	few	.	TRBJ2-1	TGTGCCAGCAGTGCCGGGACATCTGTGGGGAATGAGCAGTTCTTC	CASSAGTSVGNEQFF
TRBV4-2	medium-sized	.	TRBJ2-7	TGTGCCAGCAGCCAAGATAACGGGTGGGCCTCTAACTACGAGCAGTACTTC	CASSQDNGWASNYEQYF
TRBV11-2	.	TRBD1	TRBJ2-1	TGTGCCAGCAGCTCACGCACCTGGACAGGGAGTAGTGAGCAGTTCTTC	CASSSRTWTGSSEQFF
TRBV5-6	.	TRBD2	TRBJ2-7	TGTACCAGCAGCTCTAGACTAGCGAGTACAAAGAGCTACGAGCAGTACTTC	CTSSSRLASTKSYEQYF
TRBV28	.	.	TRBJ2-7	TGTGCAAGCAGCACAAGGCAGATTAACTACGAGCAGTACTTC	CASSTRQINYEQYF
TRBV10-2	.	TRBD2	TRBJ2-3	TGCGCCAGCAGTGATAACCCTAGCGGGGGGAACCAAGGGCGGGCAGATACGCAGTATTTT	CASSDNPSGGNQGRADTQYF
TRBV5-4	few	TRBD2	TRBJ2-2	TGTGCCAGCAGCTCAGAACTAGCGGGGGCCACCGGGGAGCTGTTTTTT	CASSSELAGATGELFF
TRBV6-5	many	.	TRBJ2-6	TGTGCCAGCAGCAGGGTTAAGGACTCTGGGGCCAACGTCCTGACTTTC	CASSRVKDSGANVLTF
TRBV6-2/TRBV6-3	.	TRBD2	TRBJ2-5	TGTGCCAGCAGCCGAGGACTAGCACCCGGGGAGACCCAGTACTTC	CASSRGLAPGETQYF
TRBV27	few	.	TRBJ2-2	TGTGCCAGCACTAGGGGGGATTTAACCGGGGAGCTGTTTTTT	CASTRGDLTGELFF
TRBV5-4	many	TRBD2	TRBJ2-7	TGTGCCAGCAGCTTGCGGGGGGGACTCTCCTACGAGCAGTACTTC	CASSLRGGLSYEQYF
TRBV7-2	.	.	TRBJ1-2	TGTGGCAGCAGCGAACCCGGAGGCTATGGCTACACCTTC	CGSSEPGGYGYTF
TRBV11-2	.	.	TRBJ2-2	TGTGCCAGTAGCCTTCCGACAGCTCAGAACACCGGGAAGCTGTTTTTT	CASSLPTAQNTGKLFF
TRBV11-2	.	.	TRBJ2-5	TGTGCCAACAGCCTCCCCGGGAGAGAGACCCAGTACTTC	CANSLPGRETQYF
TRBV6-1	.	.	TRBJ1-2	TGTCCCAGTCGCGAGGATAGTGGCTACACCTTC	CPSREDSGYTF
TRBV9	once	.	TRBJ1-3	TGTGCCAACAGCGTAGCAGCCCAGGGTGGAAGCACCATATATTTT	CANSVAAQGGSTIYF
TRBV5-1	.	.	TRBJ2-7	TGCGCCAGCAGCCCAGGGTGGAGAGGGACCTACGAGCAGTACTTC	CASSPGWRGTYEQYF
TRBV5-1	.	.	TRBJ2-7	TGCGCAGCAGCTTGGATCGGGCGTGAACTCGACTACGAGCAGTACTTC	CAAAWIGRELDYEQYF
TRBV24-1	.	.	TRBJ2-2	TGTGCCACCAGTGATACCAGGGTGCTGTTTTTT	CATSDTRVLFF
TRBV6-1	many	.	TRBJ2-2	TGTGCCAGCAGTGAAATGGCCGCCGCCACCGGGGAGCTGTTTTTT	CASSEMAAATGELFF
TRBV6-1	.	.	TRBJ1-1	TGTGCCAGCAGTGGGTCTGTATTGAACACTGAAGCTTTCTTT	CASSGSVLNTEAFF
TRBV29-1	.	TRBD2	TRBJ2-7	TGCAGCGTCCCCGGGACTAGCATCTACGAGCAGTACTTC	CSVPGTSIYEQYF